Listed here are 29 T cell receptor beta chains from one sample, sequenced in a study of T cell responses to AZD1222 COVID-19 vaccine. Measured with immunoSEQ multiplex PCR; TCRdb has only the in-frame clones, and not every one. The table has 150,000 to 190,000 clones, approximately 90% seen once; the top ten hold about 1.6%. Sequences were derived from peripheral blood, sampled 28 days after the second AZD1222 dose. These receptors originate from an adult who received the AZD1222 COVID-19 vaccine.

The chain combines TRBV3-1 (or the pseudogene TRBV3-2) with TRBJ2-1, with TRBD2 identical over 14 bases. CDR1 is LGHDT, CDR2 YNNKEL, per germline (reference sequence). CDR3 length: 19 residues. The trim removed 4 bases at V and 3 bases at J, leaving 11 bases unmatched. CDR3 coding DNA: TGTGCCAGCAGCCCCTACCCCGGGACTAGCGGGAGTTACTACAATGAGCAGTTCTTC. This encodes CASSPYPGTSGSYYNEQFF.

The CDR3 protein is CASSSQGQGNTEAFF. CDR3 sequence (DNA): TGTGCCAGCAGCTCTCAGGGACAGGGGAACACTGAAGCTTTCTTT. The chain links TRBV7-2 to TRBJ1-1; 9 bases are shared with TRBD1. V shed 4 bases, J shed 1 base, and the junction held 4 bases outside the gene matches. CDR1 is SGHTA, CDR2 FQGNSA, per germline. The CDR3 contains 15 residues.

This clone has only one observation. The sample carries other DNA sequences with the same CDR3. This rearrangement joins TRBV5-1 to TRBJ1-4, with D unresolved. The germline V gene encodes CDR1 SGHRS and CDR2 YFSETQ. The V and J ends lost 5 bases and 5 bases respectively, with 4 bases between them. CDR3 size: 11 residues. Here the CDR3 reads CASRLNEKLFF. DNA for the CDR3: TGCGCCAGCAGATTGAATGAAAAACTGTTTTTT.

This clone was seen a single time. This rearrangement joins TRBV12-3 or TRBV12-4 to TRBJ1-5; possible D gene TRBD1, 5 bases. This CDR3 has 12 residues. Deletions cut 6 bases from V and 3 bases from J, with 6 bases between. The CDR3: CASRGPNQPQHF. The CDR3 region has the DNA TGTGCCAGCAGGGGGCCCAATCAGCCCCAGCATTTT.

The CDR3 is CASSGANEQYF. The CDR3 coding sequence is TGCGCCAGCAGCGGAGCTAACGAGCAGTACTTC. The chain links TRBV5-1 to TRBJ2-7; D unclear. CDR3 size: 11 residues. CDR1 and CDR2 from the germline V gene are SGHRS and YFSETQ. Between the trimmed V and J ends, which lost 4 bases and 5 bases, there was a span of 7 bases.

V is TRBV2 and J is TRBJ1-1; 7 bases match TRBD1. This CDR3 has 13 residues. CDR1 and CDR2 from the germline V gene are SNHLY and FYNNEI. V was pared by 8 bases and J by 5 bases, with 8 bases of the junction left unmatched. CDR3 protein: CASARQGWTEAFF. In nucleotides, the CDR3 is TGTGCCAGCGCTAGACAGGGTTGGACTGAAGCTTTCTTT.

J is TRBJ2-3 and V is TRBV27, with D possibly matching TRBD2 (6 bases). The germline V gene encodes CDR1 MNHEY and CDR2 SMNVEV (reference sequence). With 4 bases removed from V and 6 bases from J, the gap between germline ends came to 17 bases. The CDR3 spans 15 residues. In DNA form, the CDR3 reads TGTGCCAGCAGTTCGGCTAGCGCCCCGCGGGATACGCAGTATTTT. This codes for CASSSASAPRDTQYF.

V is TRBV20-1 and J is TRBJ1-5; D may be TRBD1 (5 bases). The V and J ends lost 7 bases and 9 bases respectively, with 10 bases between them. This CDR3 has 10 amino acids. Germline CDR1 is DFQATT and CDR2 is SNEGSKA (reference sequence). Written as DNA, the CDR3 is TGCAGTGTTGGGGGGGGGCCCCAGCATTTT. It codes for CSVGGGPQHF.

This clone was seen just once. The V gene is TRBV19, the J gene TRBJ1-5; a weak D match, TRBD1 (5 bases). The V gene's germline CDR1 is LNHDA and CDR2 SQIVND (reference sequence). Trimming took off 6 bases at V and 7 bases at J, with 19 bases between the two ends. The CDR3 length is 15 residues. Here the CDR3 DNA reads TGTGCCAGTAGCTTTGGACTTCTTAGGGACCAGCCCCAGCATTTT. It specifies CASSFGLLRDQPQHF.

The chain has TRBV27 and TRBJ2-1, with 10 nucleotides matching TRBD2. This CDR3 is built from 17 residues. The ends lost 5 bases at V and 3 bases at J; junction bases unmatched: 10. Germline values: CDR1 MNHEY, CDR2 SMNVEV (reference sequence). The CDR3 DNA is TGTGCCAGCAGTCCACCCCTAGCGGGAGCCCTCTACAATGAGCAGTTCTTC. It translates to CASSPPLAGALYNEQFF.

The chain carries TRBV11-2 and TRBJ2-7, with 8 bases identical to TRBD2. With 1 base clipped from V and 7 bases from J, the junction kept 15 bases outside the gene matches. Germline CDR1 reads SGHAT; CDR2 reads FQNNGV. This CDR3 is built from 17 residues. CDR3 in amino acids: CASSLVAITGGSWEQYF. The CDR3 region has the DNA TGTGCCAGCAGCTTAGTGGCAATAACGGGAGGGTCTTGGGAGCAGTACTTC.

This clone is a singleton in its sample. The V and J genes are TRBV7-6 and TRBJ2-1; TRBD1 matches 8 bases. J was trimmed by 9 bases and V by 5 bases; bases with no gene match: 9. There are 14 residues in the CDR3. Germline CDR1 reads SGHVS; CDR2 reads FNYEAQ. For the CDR3, the DNA is TGTGCCAGCAGCGGACGGACAGGGCTCGGTGAGCAGTTCTTC. It translates to CASSGRTGLGEQFF.

The chain combines TRBV7-8 with TRBJ2-5, with D tentatively TRBD2 (5 bases). CDR1 and CDR2 from the germline V gene are SGHVS and FQNEAQ. CDR3 size: 15 residues. V was trimmed by 5 bases and J by 5 bases, leaving 18 bases between them. Here the CDR3 reads CASSRGNGLRETQYF. CDR3 DNA: TGTGCCAGCAGCCGAGGGAATGGCTTGCGGGAGACCCAGTACTTC.

The chain carries TRBV6-5 and TRBJ1-1; D ambiguous. The CDR3 is 13 amino acids. Germline V CDR1 and CDR2: MNHEY, SVGAGI. Trimming stripped 10 bases from V and 1 base from J, with 13 bases between. The CDR3 DNA sequence: TGTGCCACTCTGGGCAGGAGGAACACTGAAGCTTTCTTT. Its translation is CATLGRRNTEAFF.

This chain links TRBV18 with TRBJ1-2; the D gene is possibly TRBD1 (6 bases). Germline-derived CDR1 and CDR2 are KGHSH and LQKENI. V shed 8 bases and J shed 2 bases, with 24 bases lying between them. The CDR3 length is 17 residues. Here the CDR3 reads CASLNGGRDRSNYGYTF. The CDR3 bases are TGTGCCAGCCTAAACGGGGGGCGCGACCGATCCAACTATGGCTACACCTTC.

This chain connects TRBV24-1 to TRBJ2-3; D perhaps matches TRBD1 (6 bases). The V gene lost 5 bases and the J gene lost 2 bases, with 10 bases spanning the gap. CDR3 length: 14 residues. CDR1 and CDR2 (germline): KGHDR, SFDVKD. This CDR3 reads CATSGDIYTDTQYF. The CDR3 region has the DNA TGTGCCACCAGTGGGGACATCTACACAGATACGCAGTATTTT.

The chain employs TRBV3-1 (or the pseudogene TRBV3-2) and TRBJ1-1; 11 nucleotides agree with TRBD1. CDR1 is LGHDT, CDR2 YNNKEL, per germline (reference sequence). J gave up 7 bases and V 3 bases, and 7 bases lay outside the gene matches. This CDR3 comprises 15 residues. DNA for the CDR3: TGTGCCAGCAGCCAGTGGACAGGGGGCTCCGGTGAAGCTTTCTTT. It encodes CASSQWTGGSGEAFF.

This chain links TRBV5-1 with TRBJ1-4; 7 bases align to TRBD1. The junction had 4 bases not matched to a gene; V was cut back by 0 bases and J by 8 bases. The CDR3 spans 14 residues. Germline CDR1 is SGHRS and CDR2 is YFSETQ. The CDR3 DNA reads as TGCGCCAGCAGCTTGGAACAGGGGAGGGAAAAACTGTTTTTT. Amino acids: CASSLEQGREKLFF.

The chain is built from TRBV6-5 and TRBJ2-7; D not certain. CDR3 size: 11 residues. The germline V gene encodes CDR1 MNHEY and CDR2 SVGAGI. CDR3 region: CGPDGTYEQYF. The CDR3 DNA reads TGTGGGCCGGACGGCACCTACGAGCAGTACTTC.

About this clone: Other DNA sequences in the sample encode the same CDR3. This sequence joins TRBV6-5 and TRBJ1-1; D remains unclear. Germline lookup yields CDR1 MNHEY and CDR2 SVGAGI. The V end lost 0 bases, the J end lost 5 bases, and 7 bases lay between the germline ends. This CDR3 is 13 amino acids long. The CDR3 loop reads CASSYSTSTEAFF. In DNA, the CDR3 is TGTGCCAGCAGTTACTCGACCAGTACTGAAGCTTTCTTT.

The chain uses TRBV5-5 and TRBJ2-3; 12 bases agree with TRBD2. The CDR3 consists of 17 residues. CDR1 and CDR2 from the germline V gene are SGHKS and YYEKEE (reference sequence). J lost 0 bases, V lost 4 bases, and 6 bases had no gene match. The CDR3 DNA follows: TGTGCCAGCAGCGGGAGGACTAGCGGGATGAGCACAGATACGCAGTATTTT. It specifies CASSGRTSGMSTDTQYF.

The chain has TRBV9 and TRBJ1-2; D is perhaps TRBD1 (6 bases). The germline gives CDR1 SGDLS, CDR2 YYNGEE. With 0 bases removed from V and 3 bases from J, the gap between germline ends came to 6 bases. The CDR3 extends over 13 amino acids. The DNA of the CDR3 is TGTGCCAGCAGCGTAGGGACAGACTATGGCTACACCTTC. Encoded protein: CASSVGTDYGYTF.

A few counts support this clone. This chain joins TRBV7-3 and TRBJ2-1, with 9 bases matching TRBD1. J was trimmed by 4 bases and V by 4 bases; bases with no gene match: 5. Germline V CDR1 and CDR2: SGHTA, FQGTGA. The CDR3 loop spans 15 amino acids. CDR3 protein: CASSSQGARYNEQFF. Here the CDR3 DNA reads TGTGCCAGCAGCTCACAGGGGGCGCGGTACAATGAGCAGTTCTTC.

In its sample, this clone was seen a few times. The V gene is TRBV19, the J gene TRBJ1-5, with D possibly being TRBD1 (5 bases). The ends were cut back, 4 bases at V and 8 bases at J, with 12 bases in the middle. Germline CDR1 is LNHDA and CDR2 is SQIVND (reference sequence). This CDR3 comprises 13 residues. The CDR3 sequence is CASSTNGGEPQHF. The CDR3, as DNA: TGTGCCAGTAGTACGAACGGGGGGGAGCCCCAGCATTTT. Looking up the rest from reference TRBV19 and TRBJ1-5 gives the full variable domain: DGGITQSPKYLFRKEGQNVTLSCEQNLNHDAMYWYRQDPGQGLRLIYYSQIVNDFQKGDIAEGYSVSREKKESFPLTVTSAQKNPTAFYLCASSTNGGEPQHFGDGTRLSIL.

This clone was observed a handful of times. The chain carries TRBV3-1 (or the pseudogene TRBV3-2) and TRBJ1-5; 7 bases agree with TRBD1. CDR1 LGHDT and CDR2 YNNKEL come from the germline V gene (reference sequence). Trimming cost V 2 bases and J 7 bases; bases outside gene matches: 5. This CDR3 is built from 14 residues. CDR3: CASSQTGVEQPQHF. CDR3 coding DNA: TGTGCCAGCAGCCAAACAGGGGTGGAGCAGCCCCAGCATTTT.

The J gene is TRBJ2-1, the V gene TRBV7-2; D possibly matches TRBD1 or TRBD2 (5 bases each). The CDR3 sequence is 15 residues long. The ends were cut back, 5 bases at V and 5 bases at J, with 16 bases in the middle. CDR1 is SGHTA and CDR2 is FQGNSA in the germline V gene. Written as DNA, the CDR3 is TGTGCCAGCAGCCCCGGTGGGACGGGGAACAATGAGCAGTTCTTC. It specifies CASSPGGTGNNEQFF. The whole variable domain, filled in from reference TRBV7-2 and TRBJ2-1, reads GAGVSQSPSNKVTEKGKDVELRCDPISGHTALYWYRQSLGQGLEFLIYFQGNSAPDKSGLPSDRFSAERTGGSVSTLTIQRTQQEDSAVYLCASSPGGTGNNEQFFGPGTRLTVL.

This chain links TRBV28 with TRBJ2-5; 8 positions agree with TRBD2. The V gene's germline CDR1 is MDHEN and CDR2 SYDVKM. Trimming cost V 3 bases and J 5 bases; bases outside gene matches: 5. The CDR3 covers 14 residues. The CDR3 DNA follows: TGTGCCAGCAGTTTCCGGACTAGCACGGAGACCCAGTACTTC. Residues: CASSFRTSTETQYF.

DNA for the CDR3: TGTGCCAGCAACAGGGGGCGAGGGGGTAATTCACCCCTCCACTTT. This sequence encodes CASNRGRGGNSPLHF. The chain recombines TRBV6-5 with TRBJ1-6, with 9 bases lining up with TRBD1. J lost 6 bases, V lost 7 bases, and 7 bases had no gene match. The CDR3 runs to 15 residues. The V gene's germline CDR1 is MNHEY and CDR2 SVGAGI.

The chain is built from TRBV25-1 and TRBJ2-2, with D hard to call. The CDR3 has 15 residues. Per germline, CDR1 MGHDK and CDR2 SYGVNS. Trimming left V 4 bases short and J 6 bases short, with 15 bases between. DNA of the CDR3: TGTGCCAGCAGTGCTATTTCCGGAGTATCCGGGGAGCTGTTTTTT. Its protein is CASSAISGVSGELFF.